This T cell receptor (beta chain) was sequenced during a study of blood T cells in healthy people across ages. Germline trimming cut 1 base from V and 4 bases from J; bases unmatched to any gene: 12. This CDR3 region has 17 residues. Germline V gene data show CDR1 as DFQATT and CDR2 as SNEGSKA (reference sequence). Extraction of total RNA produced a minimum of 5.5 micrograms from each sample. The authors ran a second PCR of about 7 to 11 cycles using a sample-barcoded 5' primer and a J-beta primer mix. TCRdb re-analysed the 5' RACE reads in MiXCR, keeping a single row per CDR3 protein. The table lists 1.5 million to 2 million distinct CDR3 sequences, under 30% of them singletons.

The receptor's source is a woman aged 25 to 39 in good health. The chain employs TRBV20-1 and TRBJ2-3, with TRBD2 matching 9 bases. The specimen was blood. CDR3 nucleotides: TGCAGTGCTAGAGGTTTCGCGGCTAGCGGGGAGGCAGATACGCAGTATTTT. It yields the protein CSARGFAASGEADTQYF.